One sample yielded the 14 T cell receptor beta chains listed below, sequenced in a study of control samples from healthy donors and cancer patients. Only in-frame clones appear in the TCRdb table, and some are missing; sequencing was by immunoSEQ multiplex PCR. The sample shows roughly 70,000 clones, 84% of them seen only once. Sample: blood. These receptors were collected from a man aged 45 to 65 in good health.

Details on this clone: A read error may account for a junction end that differs from germline. The identical CDR3 is also encoded by other nucleotide sequences in the sample. The rearrangement links TRBV5-1 to TRBJ2-1, with 9 bases fitting TRBD1. Germline CDR1 and CDR2: SGHRS and YFSETQ. The CDR3 totals 14 residues. The CDR3 loop reads CASVRDRVYNEQFF. The CDR3 coding sequence is TGTGCCAGCGTCCGGGACAGGGTCTACAATGAGCAGTTCTTC.

The V gene is TRBV14, the J gene TRBJ2-3; 10 nucleotides agree with TRBD2. The CDR3 extends over 14 amino acids. Germline CDR1 is SGHDN and CDR2 is FVKESK. The V and J ends lost 10 bases and 4 bases, in that order; junction bases with no gene match: 8. CDR3 DNA: TGTGCCACCGGAAAGCGGGGGGGCTCAGATACGCAGTATTTT. Translating it yields CATGKRGGSDTQYF.

The chain links TRBV9 to TRBJ2-3, with D perhaps matching TRBD2 (6 bases). V lost 2 bases, J lost 3 bases, and 16 bases lay in between. This CDR3 spans 16 amino acids. The germline V gene has CDR1 SGDLS and CDR2 YYNGEE. CDR3 sequence reads: CASSVLGREETDTQYF. CDR3 in DNA: TGTGCCAGCAGCGTTCTCGGCAGGGAGGAGACAGATACGCAGTATTTT.

This clone was detected only a few times. The V call is TRBV10-1, the J call TRBJ1-4, with a possible D match to TRBD1 (5 bases). Looked up from germline, CDR1 is WNHNN and CDR2 is SYGVQD (reference sequence). CDR3 length: 14 amino acids. V was shortened by 6 bases and J by 5 bases, with 13 bases between the two germline ends. The CDR3 DNA is TGCGCCAGCAGCTCCGGGACGGAGAATGAAAAACTGTTTTTT. This codes for CASSSGTENEKLFF.

This clone was seen once. V gene TRBV29-1 combines with J gene TRBJ2-7, with a weak D call TRBD1 (6 bases). The germline gives CDR1 SQVTM, CDR2 ANQGSEA. Trimming stripped 3 bases from V and 5 bases from J, with 23 bases between. This CDR3 has 16 residues. The CDR3 DNA follows: TGCAGCGTTGATCGGCAGGGGCCATCTCGTTGGGACGAGCAGTACTTC. Protein sequence: CSVDRQGPSRWDEQYF.

The rearrangement joins TRBV15 to TRBJ2-2; D might be TRBD2 (6 bases). The length of the CDR3 is 14 residues. The V gene's germline CDR1 is LNHNV and CDR2 YYDKDF (reference sequence). V lost 0 bases to trimming and J lost 8 bases, with 10 bases between them. CDR3 amino acids: CATSREASVGELFF. DNA for the CDR3: TGTGCCACCAGCAGAGAGGCTAGCGTGGGGGAGCTGTTTTTT.

This clone was seen a single time. V is TRBV6-5 and J is TRBJ1-4; 10 bases are a match to TRBD1. CDR3 size: 15 residues. CDR1 MNHEY and CDR2 SVGAGI come from the germline V gene. Trimming cost V 6 bases and J 8 bases; bases outside gene matches: 9. CDR3 amino acids: CASSLRQGAEEKLFF. CDR3 nucleotides: TGTGCCAGCAGCCTAAGACAGGGGGCCGAAGAAAAACTGTTTTTT.

The chain is built from TRBV30 and TRBJ2-1; tentatively, D is TRBD2 (6 bases). Trimming left V 1 base short and J 0 bases short, with 13 bases between. The germline V gene encodes CDR1 GTSNPN and CDR2 SVGIG (reference sequence). This CDR3 has 16 residues. The CDR3 DNA reads TGTGCCTGGAGTGCCCTGGGGGGTTACTCCTACAATGAGCAGTTCTTC. Amino acid sequence: CAWSALGGYSYNEQFF. The full variable domain, with the rest looked up from reference TRBV30 and TRBJ2-1, is SQTIHQWPATLVQPVGSPLSLECTVEGTSNPNLYWYRQAAGRGLQLLFYSVGIGQISSEVPQNLSASRPQDRQFILSSKKLLLSDSGFYLCAWSALGGYSYNEQFFGPGTRLTVL.

The genes are TRBV5-4 and TRBJ2-7, with 9 bases aligning to TRBD1. The length of the CDR3 is 16 residues. V lost 0 bases to trimming and J lost 0 bases; unmatched junction nucleotides: 4. Germline lookup yields CDR1 SGHNT and CDR2 YYREEE (reference sequence). In DNA, the CDR3 is TGTGCCAGCAGCTTGGGACAGGGGGGTAACTCCTACGAGCAGTACTTC. It translates to CASSLGQGGNSYEQYF.

This clone was seen more than once but under ten times. The chain links TRBV4-2 to TRBJ2-1; D is uncertain. The CDR3 consists of 15 residues. CDR1 and CDR2 (germline): LGHNA, YNFKEQ. The V end lost 2 bases, the J end lost 10 bases, and 18 bases lay between the germline ends. The CDR3 sequence: CASSQTSRRKGEQFF. The CDR3 nucleotides read TGTGCCAGCAGCCAAACATCGAGACGGAAAGGGGAGCAGTTCTTC.

The table lists this clone with a few counts. The CDR3 bases are TGTGCCATCAGGCTAGGCCCAGCAGATACGCAGTATTTT. It encodes CAIRLGPADTQYF. The rearrangement links TRBV10-3 to TRBJ2-3; D is unclear. The V gene lost 6 bases and the J gene lost 4 bases, with 11 bases spanning the gap. Germline CDR1 and CDR2: ENHRY and SYGVKD. This CDR3 contains 13 residues.

This clone has a handful of counts. This chain joins TRBV5-4 and TRBJ1-6, with TRBD1 as a possible D gene (5 bases). Germline CDR1 SGHNT, CDR2 YYREEE (reference sequence). V was pared by 2 bases and J by 9 bases, with 6 bases between. CDR3 length: 12 amino acids. The CDR3 spells CASSFRGSPLHF. In nucleotides, the CDR3 is TGTGCCAGCAGCTTTAGGGGTTCACCCCTCCACTTT.

The V gene is TRBV30, the J gene TRBJ1-2; 8 nucleotides line up with TRBD1. The CDR3 covers 13 residues. V lost 2 bases to trimming and J lost 5 bases; unmatched junction nucleotides: 4. Germline V gene data show CDR1 as GTSNPN and CDR2 as SVGIG (reference sequence). The CDR3 nucleotides are TGTGCCTGGAGTCCGGACAGGGAGTATGGCTACACCTTC. It specifies CAWSPDREYGYTF.

The V call is TRBV4-2, the J call TRBJ1-1; D unresolved. The CDR3 extends over 14 amino acids. The V gene lost 0 bases and the J gene lost 1 base, with 6 bases spanning the gap. Germline CDR1 is LGHNA and CDR2 is YNFKEQ. The CDR3 DNA reads TGTGCCAGCAGCCAAGATTGGAGGAACACTGAAGCTTTCTTT. Protein: CASSQDWRNTEAFF.